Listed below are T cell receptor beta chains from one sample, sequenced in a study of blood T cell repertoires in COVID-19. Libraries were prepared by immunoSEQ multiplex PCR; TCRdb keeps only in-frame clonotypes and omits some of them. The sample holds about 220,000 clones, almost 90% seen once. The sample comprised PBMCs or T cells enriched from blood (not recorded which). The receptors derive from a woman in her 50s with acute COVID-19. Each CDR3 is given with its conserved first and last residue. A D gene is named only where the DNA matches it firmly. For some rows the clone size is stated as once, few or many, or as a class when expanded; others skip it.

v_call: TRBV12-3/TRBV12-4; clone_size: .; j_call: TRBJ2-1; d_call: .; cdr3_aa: CASSLQGGEQFF; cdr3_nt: TGTGCCAGCAGTTTACAGGGTGGAGAGCAGTTCTTC
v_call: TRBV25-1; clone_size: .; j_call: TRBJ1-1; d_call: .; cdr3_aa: CASRTRQNTEAFF; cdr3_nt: TGTGCCAGCAGGACCAGACAGAACACTGAAGCTTTCTTT
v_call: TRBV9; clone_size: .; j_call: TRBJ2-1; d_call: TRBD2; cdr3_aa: CASSVEGVAGVAYNEQFF; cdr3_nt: TGTGCCAGCAGCGTAGAGGGGGTAGCGGGAGTGGCCTACAATGAGCAGTTCTTC
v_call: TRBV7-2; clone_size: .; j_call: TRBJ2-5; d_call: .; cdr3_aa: CASSLTPQETQYF; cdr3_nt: TGTGCCAGCAGTCTTACTCCCCAAGAGACCCAGTACTTC
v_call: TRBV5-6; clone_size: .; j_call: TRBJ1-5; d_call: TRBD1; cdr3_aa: CASSLQGARQPQHF; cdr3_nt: TGTGCCAGCAGCTTACAGGGGGCGCGTCAGCCCCAGCATTTT
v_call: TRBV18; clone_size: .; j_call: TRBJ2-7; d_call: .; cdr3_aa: CASSSAGEQYF; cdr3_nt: TGTGCCAGCTCCTCCGCGGGGGAGCAGTACTTC
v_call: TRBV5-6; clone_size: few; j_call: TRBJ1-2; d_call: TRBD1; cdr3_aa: CASSLGTELYYGYTF; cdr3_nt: TGTGCCAGCAGCCTGGGGACAGAGCTCTACTATGGCTACACCTTC
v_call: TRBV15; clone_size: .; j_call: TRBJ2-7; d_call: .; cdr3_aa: CATSRSVSYEQYF; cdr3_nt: TGTGCCACCAGCCGCTCGGTGAGTTACGAGCAGTACTTC
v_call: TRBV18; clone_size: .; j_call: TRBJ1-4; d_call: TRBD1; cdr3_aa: CASSPRQGGSNEKLFF; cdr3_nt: TGTGCCAGCTCACCACGGCAGGGGGGCTCTAATGAAAAACTGTTTTTT
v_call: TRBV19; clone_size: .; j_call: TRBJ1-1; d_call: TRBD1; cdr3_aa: CASSIPGQHTEAFF; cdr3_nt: TGTGCCAGTAGTATCCCGGGACAGCACACTGAAGCTTTCTTT
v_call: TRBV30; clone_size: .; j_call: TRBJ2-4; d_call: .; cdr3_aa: CAWSVTNSQIQYF; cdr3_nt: TGTGCCTGGAGTGTAACGAACAGCCAGATTCAGTACTTC
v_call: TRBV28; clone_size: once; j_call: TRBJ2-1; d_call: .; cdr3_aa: CASSLSGYEQFF; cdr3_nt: TGTGCCAGCAGTTTATCCGGGTATGAGCAGTTCTTC
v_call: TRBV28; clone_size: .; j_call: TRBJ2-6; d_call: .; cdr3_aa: CASSLLGSDARAGANVLTF; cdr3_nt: TGTGCCAGCAGTTTATTGGGTTCCGATGCCCGGGCTGGGGCCAACGTCCTGACTTTC
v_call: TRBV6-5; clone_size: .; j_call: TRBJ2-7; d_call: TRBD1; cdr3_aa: CASSLDRGLSYEQYF; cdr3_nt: TGTGCCAGCAGTTTGGACAGGGGACTCTCCTACGAGCAGTACTTC
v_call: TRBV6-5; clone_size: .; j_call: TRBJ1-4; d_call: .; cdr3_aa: CASRQEATNEKLFF; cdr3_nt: TGTGCCAGCCGACAGGAGGCAACTAATGAAAAACTGTTTTTT
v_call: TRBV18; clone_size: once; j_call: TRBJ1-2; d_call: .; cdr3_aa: CASSPEVGTERYGYTF; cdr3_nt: TGTGCCAGCTCACCAGAGGTGGGGACTGAAAGATATGGCTACACCTTC
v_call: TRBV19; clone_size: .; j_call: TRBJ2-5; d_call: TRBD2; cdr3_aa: CASSNLAGGGETQYF; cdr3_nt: TGTGCCAGTAGTAACCTAGCGGGAGGCGGAGAGACCCAGTACTTC
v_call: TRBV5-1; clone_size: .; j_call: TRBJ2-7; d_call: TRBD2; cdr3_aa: CASSRTSADNEQYF; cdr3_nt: TGCGCCAGCAGCAGGACTAGCGCCGATAACGAGCAGTACTTC
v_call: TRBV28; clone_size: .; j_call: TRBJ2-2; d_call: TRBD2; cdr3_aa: CASSLAGGYTGELFF; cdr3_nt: TGTGCCAGCAGTCTCGCGGGGGGGTACACCGGGGAGCTGTTTTTT
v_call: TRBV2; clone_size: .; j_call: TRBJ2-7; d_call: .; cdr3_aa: CASSEFPGQIYEQYF; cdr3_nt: TGTGCCAGCAGTGAATTCCCGGGACAAATATACGAGCAGTACTTC
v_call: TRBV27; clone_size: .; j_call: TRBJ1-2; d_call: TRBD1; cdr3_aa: CASSSYSGQGLLYGYTF; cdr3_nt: TGTGCCAGCAGTTCTTATTCGGGACAGGGGTTGCTCTATGGCTACACCTTC
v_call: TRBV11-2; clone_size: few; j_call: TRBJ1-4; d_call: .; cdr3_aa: CASSLRDGRGLTNEKLFF; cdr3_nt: TGTGCCAGCAGCCTCCGGGACGGACGGGGACTAACTAATGAAAAACTGTTTTTT
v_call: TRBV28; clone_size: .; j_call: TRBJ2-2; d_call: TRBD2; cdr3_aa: CASTSLAPTGELFF; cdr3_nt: TGTGCCAGCACATCACTAGCGCCCACCGGGGAGCTGTTTTTT
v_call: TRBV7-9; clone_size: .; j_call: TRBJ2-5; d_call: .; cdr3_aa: CAGRIGGSSETQYF; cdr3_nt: TGTGCCGGTCGGATTGGGGGGTCGTCGGAGACCCAGTACTTC
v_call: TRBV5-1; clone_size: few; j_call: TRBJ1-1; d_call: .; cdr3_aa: CASSLRGWDTEAFF; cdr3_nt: TGCGCCAGCAGCTTGAGGGGCTGGGACACTGAAGCTTTCTTT
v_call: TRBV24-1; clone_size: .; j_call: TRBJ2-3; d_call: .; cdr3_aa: CATSDFDNTDTQYF; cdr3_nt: TGTGCCACCAGTGATTTTGACAACACAGATACGCAGTATTTT
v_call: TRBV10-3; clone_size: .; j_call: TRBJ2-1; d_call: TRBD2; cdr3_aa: CAIRDLAVNYNEQFF; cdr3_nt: TGTGCCATCAGAGATCTAGCGGTCAACTACAATGAGCAGTTCTTC
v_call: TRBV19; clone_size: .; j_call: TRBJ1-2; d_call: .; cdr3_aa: CASSIEQGVYGYTF; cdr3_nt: TGTGCCAGTAGTATTGAACAGGGAGTCTATGGCTACACCTTC
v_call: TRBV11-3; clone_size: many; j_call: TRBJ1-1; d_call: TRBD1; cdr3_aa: CASSQQGTEAFF; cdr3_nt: TGTGCCAGCAGCCAACAGGGGACTGAAGCTTTCTTT
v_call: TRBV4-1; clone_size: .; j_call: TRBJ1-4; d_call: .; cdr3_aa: CASSQGGEKLFF; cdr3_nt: TGCGCCAGCAGCCAAGGGGGCGAAAAACTGTTTTTT
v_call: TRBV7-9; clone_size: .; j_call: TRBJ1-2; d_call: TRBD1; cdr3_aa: CASSLASGTGSDGYTF; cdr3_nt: TGTGCCAGCAGCTTAGCCTCCGGGACAGGGTCGGATGGCTACACCTTC
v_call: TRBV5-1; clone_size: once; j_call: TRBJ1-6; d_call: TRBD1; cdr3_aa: CASSLAPIQGTGSGPPLHF; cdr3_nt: TGCGCCAGCAGCTTGGCTCCAATCCAGGGGACAGGGTCGGGCCCACCCCTCCACTTT
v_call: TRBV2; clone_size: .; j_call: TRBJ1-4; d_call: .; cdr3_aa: CASSQQGKGKLFF; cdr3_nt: TGTGCCAGCAGTCAACAGGGAAAGGGGAAACTGTTTTTT
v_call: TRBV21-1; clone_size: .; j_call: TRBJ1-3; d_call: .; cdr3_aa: CASSKMEGRFGNTIYF; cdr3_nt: TGTGCCAGCAGCAAGATGGAAGGGAGATTTGGAAACACCATATATTTT
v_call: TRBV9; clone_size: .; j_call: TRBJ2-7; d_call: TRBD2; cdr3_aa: CASSVASTSGSYEQYF; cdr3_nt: TGTGCCAGCAGCGTAGCTAGCACTAGCGGCTCCTACGAGCAGTACTTC
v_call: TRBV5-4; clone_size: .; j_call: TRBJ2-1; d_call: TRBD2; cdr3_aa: CASSPGGPYNEQFF; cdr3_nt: TGTGCCAGCAGCCCGGGAGGGCCGTACAATGAGCAGTTCTTC
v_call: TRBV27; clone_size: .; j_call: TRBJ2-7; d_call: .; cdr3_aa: CASSQPGHIYEQYF; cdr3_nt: TGTGCCAGCAGTCAGCCGGGACACATATACGAGCAGTACTTC
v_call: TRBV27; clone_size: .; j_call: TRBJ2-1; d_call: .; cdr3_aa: CASSFGPQGYYNEQFF; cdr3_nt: TGTGCCAGCAGTTTCGGTCCACAGGGTTACTACAATGAGCAGTTCTTC
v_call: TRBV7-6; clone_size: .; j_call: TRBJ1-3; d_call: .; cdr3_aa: CASSLGGRDTIYF; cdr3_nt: TGTGCCAGCAGCTTAGGGGGGCGGGACACCATATATTTT
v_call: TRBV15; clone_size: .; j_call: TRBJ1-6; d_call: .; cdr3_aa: CATSNGGVLLHF; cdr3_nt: TGTGCCACCAGTAACGGGGGGGTACTTCTCCACTTT
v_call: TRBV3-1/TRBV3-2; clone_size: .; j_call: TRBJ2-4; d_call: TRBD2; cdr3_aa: CASSPPGLAGGSKNIQYF; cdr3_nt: TGTGCCAGCAGTCCTCCGGGACTAGCGGGAGGGAGCAAGAACATTCAGTACTTC
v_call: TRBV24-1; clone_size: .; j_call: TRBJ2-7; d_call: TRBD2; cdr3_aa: CATSDPTGLAGTLNSYEQYF; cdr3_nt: TGTGCCACCAGTGACCCAACGGGACTAGCGGGAACGTTAAACTCCTACGAGCAGTACTTC
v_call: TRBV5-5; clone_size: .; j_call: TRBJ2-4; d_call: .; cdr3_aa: CASSGGSNIQYF; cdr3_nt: TGTGCCAGCTCCGGCGGGTCGAACATTCAGTACTTC
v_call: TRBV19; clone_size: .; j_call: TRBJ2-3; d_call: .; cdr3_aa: CASSMAAAPIDTQYF; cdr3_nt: TGTGCCAGTAGTATGGCAGCGGCTCCCATAGATACGCAGTATTTT
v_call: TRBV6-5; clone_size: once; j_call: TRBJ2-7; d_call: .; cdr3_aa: CASRRDLGGDEQYF; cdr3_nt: TGTGCCAGCAGGCGGGACTTAGGTGGGGACGAGCAGTACTTC
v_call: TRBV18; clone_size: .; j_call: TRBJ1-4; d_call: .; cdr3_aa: CASSPQTAGNEKLFF; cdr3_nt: TGTGCCAGCTCACCACAGACAGCTGGAAATGAAAAACTGTTTTTT
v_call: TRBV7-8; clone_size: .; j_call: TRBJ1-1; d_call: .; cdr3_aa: CASKIDTNTEAFF; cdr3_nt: TGTGCCAGCAAGATCGACACGAACACTGAAGCTTTCTTT
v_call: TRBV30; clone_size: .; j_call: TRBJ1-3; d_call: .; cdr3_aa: CAWSSPRVRGNTIYF; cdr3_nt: TGTGCCTGGAGCTCACCCAGGGTGAGGGGAAACACCATATATTTT
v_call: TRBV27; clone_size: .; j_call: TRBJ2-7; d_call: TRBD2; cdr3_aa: CASGTSETYEQYF; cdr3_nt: TGTGCCAGTGGGACTAGCGAGACCTACGAGCAGTACTTC
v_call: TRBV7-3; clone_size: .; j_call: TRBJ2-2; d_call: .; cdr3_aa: CASSFTQGNTGELFF; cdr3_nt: TGTGCCAGCAGCTTTACTCAGGGGAACACCGGGGAGCTGTTTTTT